What follows is one TCR beta chain and its context. The data were obtained in a study of blood T cell repertoires in COVID-19. Study context: Samples taken during acute and convalescent COVID-19 were collected in the United States, Italy and Spain. Sample material is recorded as cDNA or gDNA derived from T cells, B-cell-depleted T cells, or PBMCs.

The junction had 11 bases not matched to a gene; V was cut back by 6 bases and J by 1 base. Germline CDR1 and CDR2: SGHTA and FQGNSA. This CDR3 has 17 residues. The data were produced by immunoSEQ multiplex PCR, yet TCRdb's version contains in-frame clones alone and is incomplete. This table has about 370,000 clones, approximately 92% appearing once. The sequenced material came from PBMCs or T cells enriched from blood (not recorded which). The receptor was derived from a man between 18 and 35 years old who had recovered from COVID-19. The chain carries TRBV7-2 and TRBJ2-7; 11 nucleotides align to TRBD1. The CDR3 here is CASSLRTGGGNSYEQYF. The CDR3 coding sequence is TGTGCCAGCAGTTTACGGACAGGGGGCGGCAATTCCTACGAGCAGTACTTC.